The 24 T cell receptor beta chains below all came from one sample that was sequenced in a study of blood T cell repertoires in COVID-19 (dated by TCRdb to between 2020 and 2021). The library came from the immunoSEQ multiplex PCR assay. TCRdb mirrors the immuneACCESS table, restricted to in-frame sequences. Some clones are absent from its copies; in checked studies, under half trace to an unresolved V gene, and the reason for the others is unknown. The sample table records around 340,000 clones; around 88% of these occur just once. The top ten clonotypes cover around 7.5% of the sample. Sequenced input: peripheral blood. The receptors here all came from a woman aged 55-69 years with COVID-19, enrolled during active disease.

The chain uses TRBV2 and TRBJ2-3, with unresolved D. CDR3 size: 14 residues. Trimming removed 4 bases from V and 2 bases from J, with 10 bases in between. Germline V gene data show CDR1 as SNHLY and CDR2 as FYNNEI. CDR3 coding DNA: TGTGCCAGCAGTGGAGGTAGCACCACAGATACGCAGTATTTT. Amino acids: CASSGGSTTDTQYF.

The chain joins TRBV7-2 to TRBJ2-3, with a possible D match to TRBD1 (5 bases). Per germline, CDR1 SGHTA and CDR2 FQGNSA. The CDR3 totals 13 residues. V lost 5 bases to trimming and J lost 6 bases, with 12 bases between them. This chain's CDR3 is CASSEAPGDTQYF. Written as DNA, the CDR3 is TGTGCCAGCAGCGAGGCCCCAGGGGATACGCAGTATTTT.

The gene calls are TRBV30 and TRBJ1-2; D possibly corresponds to TRBD1 (6 bases). Germline lookup yields CDR1 GTSNPN and CDR2 SVGIG (reference sequence). V was clipped by 2 bases and J by 4 bases, with 17 bases between them. The CDR3 totals 15 residues. CDR3 amino acids: CAWSLPRGAIYGYTF. The CDR3 DNA reads TGTGCCTGGAGTCTTCCCAGGGGCGCAATCTATGGCTACACCTTC.

J is TRBJ1-2 and V is TRBV9; D is perhaps TRBD1 (5 bases). Germline V gene sequence: CDR1 SGDLS, CDR2 YYNGEE. V was clipped by 0 bases and J by 3 bases, with 18 bases between them. This CDR3 has 17 amino acids. CDR3 residues: CASSVVPGQPRDYGYTF. CDR3 bases: TGTGCCAGCAGCGTAGTACCAGGGCAGCCAAGGGACTATGGCTACACCTTC.

Only one count was recorded for this clone. The genes are TRBV14 and TRBJ1-3; D is unclear. Germline CDR1 reads SGHDN; CDR2 reads FVKESK. The CDR3 runs to 13 residues. V lost 1 base and J lost 4, with 5 bases in between. This chain's CDR3 is CASSQALGNTIYF. The CDR3 coding sequence is TGTGCCAGCAGCCAAGCTTTGGGAAACACCATATATTTT. The variable domain in full, with the rest retrieved from reference TRBV14 and TRBJ1-3, is EAGVTQFPSHSVIEKGQTVTLRCDPISGHDNLYWYRRVMGKEIKFLLHFVKESKQDESGMPNNRFLAERTGGTYSTLKVQPAELEDSGVYFCASSQALGNTIYFGEGSWLTVV.

The sample holds one count of this clone. J is TRBJ1-6 and V is TRBV5-5; D is uncertain. This CDR3 has 17 amino acids. Trimming left V 7 bases short and J 0 bases short, with 17 bases between. The germline V gene encodes CDR1 SGHKS and CDR2 YYEKEE (reference sequence). CDR3 region: CASGTVGANSYNSPLHF. CDR3 nucleotide sequence: TGTGCCAGCGGCACCGTAGGAGCTAACTCCTATAATTCACCCCTCCACTTT. Variable domain in full (rest from reference TRBV5-5 and TRBJ1-6): DAGVTQSPTHLIKTRGQQVTLRCSPISGHKSVSWYQQVLGQGPQFIFQYYEKEERGRGNFPDRFSARQFPNYSSELNVNALLLGDSALYLCASGTVGANSYNSPLHFGNGTRLTVT.

This clone turned up a few times. The chain employs TRBV7-2 and TRBJ2-1; 10 nucleotides align to TRBD1. The CDR3 is 13 residues long. V gave up 1 base and J gave up 12 bases; unmatched junction bases: 3. The germline V gene has CDR1 SGHTA and CDR2 FQGNSA. The CDR3 sequence: CASSLGTGGGQFF. The CDR3 region has the DNA TGTGCCAGCAGCTTAGGGACAGGGGGTGGGCAGTTCTTC.

This sequence joins TRBV19 and TRBJ2-7; TRBD2 aligns across 8 bases. Germline values: CDR1 LNHDA, CDR2 SQIVND (reference sequence). This CDR3 contains 15 residues. V shed 3 bases and J 2 bases; nucleotides not matched to a gene: 6. The CDR3 here is CASSMADGGAYEQYF. The CDR3 bases are TGTGCCAGTAGTATGGCTGACGGGGGGGCCTACGAGCAGTACTTC.

The J gene is TRBJ1-2, the V gene TRBV7-3, with 8 bases fitting TRBD1. This CDR3 spans 14 amino acids. The V and J ends lost 4 bases and 3 bases, in that order; junction bases with no gene match: 4. Germline V CDR1 and CDR2: SGHTA, FQGTGA. The chain's CDR3 is CASSYQGADYGYTF. CDR3 coding DNA: TGTGCCAGCAGCTATCAGGGGGCCGACTATGGCTACACCTTC.

This rearrangement joins TRBV5-1 to TRBJ1-1; D remains ambiguous. V lost 0 bases and J 3 bases, leaving 9 bases between the germline ends. CDR1 SGHRS and CDR2 YFSETQ come from the germline V gene. The CDR3 runs 14 residues. In DNA, the CDR3 is TGCGCCAGCAGCTTGGCGCGGGTAGACACTGAAGCTTTCTTT. Residues: CASSLARVDTEAFF. Using reference TRBV5-1 and TRBJ1-1 for the parts outside the CDR3, the full variable domain is KAGVTQTPRYLIKTRGQQVTLSCSPISGHRSVSWYQQTPGQGLQFLFEYFSETQRNKGNFPGRFSGRQFSNSRSEMNVSTLELGDSALYLCASSLARVDTEAFFGQGTRLTVV.

In this sample, this clone turned up a few times. The rearrangement uses TRBV30 and TRBJ1-5; D unclear. The CDR3 totals 13 residues. Trimming pared 3 bases from V and 5 bases from J, leaving 11 bases between. Germline CDR1 reads GTSNPN; CDR2 reads SVGIG (reference sequence). As DNA, the CDR3 is TGTGCCTGGAGAGGGAGCCGGGATCAGCCCCAGCATTTT. Protein sequence: CAWRGSRDQPQHF.

The J gene is TRBJ1-1, the V gene TRBV6-5, with D hard to call. The germline V and J ends were trimmed by 0 bases and 3 bases, with 14 bases remaining between them. Germline assignment: CDR1 MNHEY and CDR2 SVGAGI. CDR3 length: 16 residues. The CDR3 DNA is TGTGCCAGCAGTTACTCTCGGACTCCGGGGTACACTGAAGCTTTCTTT. It is translated as CASSYSRTPGYTEAFF.

This clone has only a few counts. The chain combines TRBV4-1 with TRBJ2-7; 9 positions agree with TRBD1. CDR1 is MGHRA and CDR2 is YSYEKL in the germline V gene. After removal of 3 bases from V and 5 bases from J, the junction contained 8 bases not matched to a gene. CDR3 size: 15 residues. The DNA of the CDR3 is TGCGCCAGCAGCCAGCCCGGGACAGGGAGCAACGAGCAGTACTTC. Its protein product is CASSQPGTGSNEQYF.

This clone has only a few counts. This chain connects TRBV30 to TRBJ1-1; 7 nucleotides line up with TRBD1. V was clipped by 2 bases and J by 4 bases; unmatched bases: 4. The CDR3 totals 13 residues. Germline CDR1 GTSNPN, CDR2 SVGIG (reference sequence). CDR3 nucleotide sequence: TGTGCCTGGAGTAGACAGGGCGTCACTGAAGCTTTCTTT. It yields the protein CAWSRQGVTEAFF.

The chain combines TRBV19 with TRBJ1-1; D might be TRBD1 (6 bases). Germline V CDR1 and CDR2: LNHDA, SQIVND (reference sequence). Trimming stripped 5 bases from V and 0 bases from J, with 13 bases between. The CDR3 has 15 amino acids. CDR3 coding DNA: TGTGCCAGTAGTGCGGACAGCCGACTGAACACTGAAGCTTTCTTT. The encoded protein is CASSADSRLNTEAFF.

The rearrangement uses TRBV7-9 and TRBJ2-7, with a tentative D call TRBD2 (5 bases). Trimming took off 3 bases at V and 6 bases at J, with 12 bases between the two ends. This CDR3 region has 13 residues. Looked up from germline, CDR1 is SEHNR and CDR2 is FQNEAQ (reference sequence). The CDR3 loop is CASSFLEAGEQYF. CDR3 nucleotide sequence: TGTGCCAGCAGCTTTTTGGAGGCGGGCGAGCAGTACTTC.

The chain has TRBV5-4 and TRBJ1-1; 7 positions match TRBD1. The CDR3 is 13 residues long. J was trimmed by 10 bases and V by 5 bases; bases with no gene match: 11. Germline V lookup: CDR1 SGHNT, CDR2 YYREEE (reference sequence). CDR3 protein: CASSTGTEYGAFF. CDR3 DNA: TGTGCCAGCAGTACCGGGACAGAATACGGAGCTTTCTTT.

The chain is built from TRBV20-1 and TRBJ1-2, with D possibly TRBD1 on 5 matching bases. The CDR3 spans 13 residues. Trimming removed 3 bases at V and 7 bases at J, with 15 bases between. Per the germline V gene, CDR1 is DFQATT and CDR2 is SNEGSKA (reference sequence). This CDR3 reads CSASPGVVGGYTF. The CDR3, as DNA: TGCAGTGCTAGTCCGGGGGTAGTAGGTGGCTACACCTTC.

V usage is TRBV5-6 and J usage is TRBJ2-5; TRBD2 agrees at 7 bases. J lost 6 bases, V lost 3 bases, and 11 bases had no gene match. CDR1 is SGHDT, CDR2 YYEEEE, per germline. The CDR3 is 15 residues long. CDR3 DNA: TGTGCCAGCAGCTGGGACTATGTACTTGGGAAGACCCAGTACTTC. Translated: CASSWDYVLGKTQYF. Full variable domain (missing parts from reference TRBV5-6 and TRBJ2-5): DAGVTQSPTHLIKTRGQQVTLRCSPKSGHDTVSWYQQALGQGPQFIFQYYEEEERQRGNFPDRFSGHQFPNYSSELNVNALLLGDSALYLCASSWDYVLGKTQYFGPGTRLLVL.

CDR3 loop: CAWTSTREKLFF. The CDR3 DNA reads as TGTGCCTGGACGTCCACTCGCGAAAAACTGTTTTTT. The V gene is TRBV30, the J gene TRBJ1-4; D unclear. Deletions cut 4 bases from V and 8 bases from J, with 11 bases between. Germline V gene data show CDR1 as GTSNPN and CDR2 as SVGIG (reference sequence). This CDR3 is built from 12 residues. The complete variable domain, with remaining parts taken from reference TRBV30 and TRBJ1-4, reads SQTIHQWPATLVQPVGSPLSLECTVEGTSNPNLYWYRQAAGRGLQLLFYSVGIGQISSEVPQNLSASRPQDRQFILSSKKLLLSDSGFYLCAWTSTREKLFFGSGTQLSVL.

The genes are TRBV6-5 and TRBJ2-7; 7 bases line up with TRBD1. The trim removed 5 bases at V and 4 bases at J, leaving 8 bases unmatched. Germline V gene data show CDR1 as MNHEY and CDR2 as SVGAGI. CDR3 size: 14 residues. The CDR3 protein is CASSRDSFLYEQYF. The CDR3 DNA is TGTGCCAGCAGTCGGGACAGTTTTCTGTACGAGCAGTACTTC.

V gene TRBV6-2 or TRBV6-3 combines with J gene TRBJ2-3; D is unresolved. Trimming shortened V by 4 bases and J by 4 bases, and 21 bases separated the two germline ends. The V gene's germline CDR1 is MNHEY and CDR2 SVGEGT. CDR3 size: 17 residues. CDR3 in amino acids: CASSSPFALRSADTQYF. As DNA, the CDR3 is TGTGCCAGCAGTTCCCCTTTCGCCCTGCGGTCCGCAGATACGCAGTATTTT.

V usage is TRBV7-9 and J usage is TRBJ2-2; D uncertain. The germline V gene encodes CDR1 SEHNR and CDR2 FQNEAQ (reference sequence). The CDR3 totals 14 residues. The V end lost 2 bases, the J end lost 4 bases, and 8 bases lay between the germline ends. The CDR3 sequence is CASSLTESTGELFF. For the CDR3, the DNA is TGTGCCAGCAGCTTAACAGAAAGCACCGGGGAGCTGTTTTTT.

This clone showed up just once. The chain combines TRBV9 with TRBJ1-2; D gene unclear. CDR3 size: 17 residues. The germline V gene has CDR1 SGDLS and CDR2 YYNGEE. V was pared by 0 bases and J by 0 bases, with 15 bases between. Here the CDR3 reads CASSVDSWSSSNYGYTF. The CDR3 nucleotides read TGTGCCAGCAGCGTAGATAGTTGGTCGTCATCTAACTATGGCTACACCTTC.